Below, 12 T cell receptor beta chains from the same sample are listed, as sequenced in a study of human T cells and chemical hapten exposure. TCRdb called the RACE reads again in MiXCR, with one record for every CDR3 protein. The table shows tens of thousands of distinct CDR3 sequences, with about 6.3% occurring only once. This sample's time point: patch test 2, 6 weeks after DPC sensitization. The treatment is: therapeutic diphenylcyclopropenone sensitization with weekly scalp DPC. The source material was whole blood, sampled in connection with sensitization to the hapten diphenylcyclopropenone (DPC). These receptor sequences come from a woman aged 25 to 39 with alopecia areata. Some clones in this sample may be carry-over from other donors' samples.

The chain combines TRBV6-2 or TRBV6-3 with TRBJ1-5; 10 positions match TRBD1. The V and J ends lost 6 bases and 4 bases, in that order; junction bases with no gene match: 9. This CDR3 region has 16 residues. Germline V gene sequence: CDR1 MNHEY, CDR2 SVGEGT. For the CDR3, the DNA is TGTGCCAGCAGACTTACATGGACAGGGGGGAATCAGCCCCAGCATTTT. It codes for CASRLTWTGGNQPQHF.

The CDR3 bases are TGCAGTGCTACCGGACAGTACTACGAGCAGTACTTC. Translation gives CSATGQYYEQYF. The rearrangement links TRBV20-1 to TRBJ2-7; a possible D gene is TRBD1 (6 bases). The CDR3 sequence is 12 residues long. Germline V gene lookup returns CDR1 DFQATT and CDR2 SNEGSKA (reference sequence). Between the trimmed V and J ends, which lost 4 bases and 3 bases, there was a span of 10 bases.

This clonotype was observed many times. In DNA form, the CDR3 reads TGCGCCAGCAGCTTGGGAGGCTGGGCCGATACGCAGTATTTT. Translated, it gives CASSLGGWADTQYF. The chain combines TRBV5-1 with TRBJ2-3; no clear D gene. CDR3 length: 14 residues. V gave up 0 bases and J gave up 6 bases, with 11 bases separating them. CDR1 is SGHRS, CDR2 YFSETQ, per germline.

This clonotype was recorded many times. The chain has TRBV6-5 and TRBJ1-6, with a weak D call TRBD1 (6 bases). Trimming cost V 0 bases and J 10 bases, with 10 bases left between them. Germline-derived CDR1 and CDR2 are MNHEY and SVGAGI. The length of the CDR3 is 14 residues. CDR3 coding DNA: TGTGCCAGCAGTTACTCGGGGGGCGGGTCACCCCTCCACTTT. Amino acid sequence: CASSYSGGGSPLHF.

There are a few counts of this clonotype. The CDR3 DNA follows: TGTGCCAGCTCACCACCCACTAGAACTAGCACAGATACGCAGTATTTT. This codes for CASSPPTRTSTDTQYF. The chain recombines TRBV18 with TRBJ2-3; possibly TRBD2 for D (5 bases). Between the trimmed V and J ends, which lost 0 bases and 0 bases, there was a span of 10 bases. The CDR3 length is 16 residues. Looked up from germline, CDR1 is KGHSH and CDR2 is LQKENI.

In its sample, this clonotype was seen many times. The chain links TRBV7-9 to TRBJ1-1, with 8 bases lining up with TRBD1. Germline V gene sequence: CDR1 SEHNR, CDR2 FQNEAQ (reference sequence). This CDR3 has 13 amino acids. V lost 2 bases and J lost 4; bases outside the gene matches: 0. CDR3 DNA: TGTGCCAGCAGCTTACAGGGGGCCACTGAAGCTTTCTTT. Encoded protein: CASSLQGATEAFF.

The chain recombines TRBV18 with TRBJ1-1, with TRBD1 matching over 7 bases. This CDR3 is built from 14 residues. Germline CDR1 and CDR2: KGHSH and LQKENI. V lost 3 bases and J lost 6; bases outside the gene matches: 7. The CDR3 loop is CASSPRGDRPEAFF. In DNA, the CDR3 is TGTGCCAGCTCACCCAGGGGGGATCGTCCTGAAGCTTTCTTT.

This clonotype was detected a few times. The chain combines TRBV6-1 with TRBJ1-5, with a weak D call TRBD1 (5 bases). The CDR3 covers 15 residues. The ends were cut back, 6 bases at V and 2 bases at J, with 14 bases in the middle. Germline V gene data show CDR1 as MNHNS and CDR2 as SASEGT. DNA of the CDR3: TGTGCCAGCAGGGGTTTTGGGGCAGGCAATCAGCCCCAGCATTTT. Its translation is CASRGFGAGNQPQHF.

This clonotype has ten or more counts. The V and J genes are TRBV14 and TRBJ1-4; TRBD1 agrees at 9 bases. Unmatched junction bases numbered 5, after V lost 4 bases and J lost 8 bases. Germline V gene data show CDR1 as SGHDN and CDR2 as FVKESK. The CDR3 extends over 14 amino acids. CDR3 residues: CASSRGTGYEKLFF. CDR3 DNA sequence: TGTGCCAGCAGCCGCGGGACAGGGTACGAAAAACTGTTTTTT.

This clonotype was counted many times. V usage is TRBV7-2 and J usage is TRBJ1-1; D gene unclear. Germline V lookup: CDR1 SGHTA, CDR2 FQGNSA. The CDR3 has 18 amino acids. The germline V and J ends were trimmed by 5 bases and 5 bases, with 27 bases remaining between them. The CDR3 coding sequence is TGTGCCAGCAGCCCCCACGTCCGAATACGGGGTCCGGTTACTGAAGCTTTCTTT. This codes for CASSPHVRIRGPVTEAFF.

This clonotype was detected many times. This rearrangement joins TRBV25-1 to TRBJ1-2, with D perhaps TRBD1 (6 bases). CDR1 MGHDK and CDR2 SYGVNS come from the germline V gene. The V end lost 4 bases, the J end lost 6 bases, and 12 bases lay between the germline ends. CDR3 length: 13 amino acids. CDR3 region: CASSVWTDHGYTF. The CDR3 DNA follows: TGTGCCAGCAGTGTATGGACAGACCATGGCTACACCTTC.

Many counts were recorded for this clonotype. The V and J genes are TRBV6-1 and TRBJ1-5, with 7 bases identical to TRBD1. This CDR3 is 14 amino acids long. The trim removed 10 bases at V and 6 bases at J, leaving 12 bases unmatched. Germline CDR1 reads MNHNS; CDR2 reads SASEGT. In nucleotides, the CDR3 is TGTGCCACCGGGACAGACTCCTTGGGTCAGCCCCAGCATTTT. Translated, it gives CATGTDSLGQPQHF.